This TCR beta chain came from a study of response to subunit inactivated influenza vaccine listed by TCRdb under 2018. For context, the study as a whole: Deep quantitative profiling of the T cell receptor repertoire was used in the study to follow responses to a trivalent subunit inactivated influenza vaccine. The full study reports these points: It was suggested by the authors that each seasonal influenza vaccination may recruit only a limited number of new T cells.

Trimmed from V: 2 bases; trimmed from J: 1 base; junction bases lacking a gene match: 2. The CDR3, from cysteine to phenylalanine, totals 13 residues. Only the CDR3 part of the read is kept: 39 bases, read in frame from the first base. The germline V gene encodes CDR1 DFQATT and CDR2 SNEGSKA (reference sequence). Preparation of the library involved RT-PCR. This sample was sequenced with an Illumina HiSeq 2500. The public reads were run again by TCRdb, first through fastp at Q25 and then through MiXCR, and only productive beta chains were kept. Each CDR3 protein appears once, grouped with its most common genes and DNA. Counted in this sample were roughly 700,000 distinct CDR3 sequences; 15% to 18% of them appeared once. The ten top clones hold 11% of the sample. This clonotype turned up a few times. Its antigen target is currently unknown. Base qualities were left out, and no much larger clone turns up one base away.

This receptor was obtained from a man over 45 who received an inactivated influenza vaccine. Donor details come from another sample of the same person, matched by shared clones. Material: PBMCs from blood, obtained roughly 12 days after vaccination. The receptor chain draws on TRBV20-1 and TRBJ2-7; the central 7 bases match TRBD1. The DNA reads as follows: TGCAGTGCTAGATGGGACAGATCCTACGAGCAGTACTTC. Translated, it gives CSARWDRSYEQYF.